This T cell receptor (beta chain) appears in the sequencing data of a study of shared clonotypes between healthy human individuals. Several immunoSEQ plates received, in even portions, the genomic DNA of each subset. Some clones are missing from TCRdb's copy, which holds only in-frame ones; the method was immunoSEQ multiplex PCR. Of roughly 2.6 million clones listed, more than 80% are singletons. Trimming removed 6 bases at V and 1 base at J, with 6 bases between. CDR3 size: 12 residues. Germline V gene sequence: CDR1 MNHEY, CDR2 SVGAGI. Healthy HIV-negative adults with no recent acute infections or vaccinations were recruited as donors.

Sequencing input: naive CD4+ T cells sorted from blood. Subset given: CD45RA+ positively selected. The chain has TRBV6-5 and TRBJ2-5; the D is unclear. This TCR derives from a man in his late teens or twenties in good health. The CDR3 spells CASSQSQETQYF. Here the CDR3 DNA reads TGTGCCAGCAGCCAAAGCCAAGAGACCCAGTACTTC.